This entry is about one T cell receptor (beta chain). The antigen is undetermined. CDR3 size: 16 residues. Trimming took off 0 bases at V and 3 bases at J, with 13 bases between the two ends. Germline values: CDR1 LGHDT, CDR2 YNNKEL (reference sequence). The entry originates in a study of T cell responses to AZD1222 COVID-19 vaccine. Background on the study: Second doses were pooled across both intervals (about 4 or about 12 weeks).

TCRdb keeps only in-frame clones here, not all; method: immunoSEQ multiplex PCR. Of 130,000 or so clones in the sample, 90% were seen once. The study's findings and limits: The peak T cell response came first, and repertoires were sampled only after it. Increases in Spike-specific TCR breadth and depth were seen after two AZD1222 doses. There were mostly white British donors and more females than males, and clonal diversity was possibly underestimated.

This receptor was taken from an adult in good health. The material was peripheral blood, obtained on day 0 of AZD1222 vaccination. This sequence joins TRBV3-1 (or the pseudogene TRBV3-2) and TRBJ2-3, with D perhaps matching TRBD2 (5 bases). The CDR3 is CASSQDGRWRTDTQYF. CDR3 DNA sequence: TGTGCCAGCAGCCAAGATGGACGGTGGAGGACAGATACGCAGTATTTT.